This T cell receptor beta chain was documented in a study of shared clonotypes between healthy human individuals. Notes on the study in general: The naive CD4 repertoires of several donors were compared, and approximately 4.7% of clonotypes were shared.

Assay: immunoSEQ multiplex PCR; the TCRdb copy retains only in-frame clones and omits some. The sample gives around 700,000 clones, more than 70% of which show up once; about 1.8% is in the top ten. The length of the CDR3 is 15 residues. V gave up 6 bases and J gave up 5 bases; unmatched junction bases: 8. The germline V gene encodes CDR1 MNHEY and CDR2 SVGAGI. On this clone: Its antigen is unidentified.

The sequence came from a woman aged 25 to 45 in good health. V gene TRBV6-5 combines with J gene TRBJ2-2, with 8 bases fitting TRBD2. The sequenced sample was memory CD4+ T cells sorted from blood. Subset specified: CD45RA-negative fraction. CDR3 amino acids: CASSKGLAGTGELFF. The CDR3 DNA is TGTGCCAGCAGCAAAGGGCTAGCGGGTACCGGGGAGCTGTTTTTT.